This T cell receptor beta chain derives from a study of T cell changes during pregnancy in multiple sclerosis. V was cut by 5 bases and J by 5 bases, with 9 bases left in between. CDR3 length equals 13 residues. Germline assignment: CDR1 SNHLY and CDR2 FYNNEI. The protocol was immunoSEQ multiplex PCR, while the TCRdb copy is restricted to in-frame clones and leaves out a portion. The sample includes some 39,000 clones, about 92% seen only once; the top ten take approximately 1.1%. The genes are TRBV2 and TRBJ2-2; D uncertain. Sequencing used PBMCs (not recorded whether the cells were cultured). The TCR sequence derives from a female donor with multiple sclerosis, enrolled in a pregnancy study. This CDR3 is CASSQLPTGELFF. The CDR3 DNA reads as TGTGCCAGCAGTCAACTACCAACCGGGGAGCTGTTTTTT.